This TCR beta chain was recovered during a study of T-cell reconstitution after alpha-beta-depleted transplantation in children. There are 13 residues in the CDR3. It was with unique molecular identifiers that the TCRbeta library was prepared. TCRdb itself ran the PCR reads through MiXCR, one entry per CDR3 protein. In the table there are about 250,000 distinct CDR3 sequences, 20% to 30% of which are singletons. This TCR derives from a female patient aged 2-9 years who had a stem cell transplant for congenital amegakaryocytic thrombocytopenia, so the T cells may come from the graft donor. The chain has TRBV21-1 and TRBJ2-2; whether TRBD1, the table's D call, matches the DNA was not checked. TRBV21-1 is marked as a pseudogene. The specimen was PBMCs, mostly from graft donor cells, collected 360 days after TCRalphabeta/CD19-depleted stem cell transplant. The CDR3 DNA is TGTGCCAGCACCTACAGGGGGTCCGGGGAGCTGTTTTTT. Encoded protein: CASTYRGSGELFF.